This T cell receptor beta chain was identified during a study of shared clonotypes between healthy human individuals. The CDR3 is 15 residues long. V lost 1 base and J lost 5, with 14 bases in between. The V gene's germline CDR1 is SEHNR and CDR2 FQNEAQ (reference sequence). The assay was immunoSEQ multiplex PCR, and TCRdb's table has in-frame clones only and misses some. Here the sample spans almost 700,000 clones, approximately 90% being singletons. Naive CD8 isolation took CD45RO-negative cells positively selected for CCR7 and excluded terminally differentiated effector memory CD45RA+ cells. The sequencing sample was made of naive CD8+ T cells sorted from blood. The TCR originated in a man aged 25 to 40 in good health. V and J are TRBV7-9 and TRBJ1-1; D might be TRBD1 (5 bases). This CDR3 is CASSLVEVGVTEAFF. The CDR3 DNA sequence: TGTGCCAGCAGCTTAGTCGAGGTGGGGGTGACTGAAGCTTTCTTT.